These 28 T cell receptor beta chains came from one sample sequenced in a study of T cells after yellow fever vaccination. TCRdb reprocessed the 5' RACE reads with MiXCR, giving one entry per CDR3 protein. This table holds approximately 600,000 distinct CDR3 sequences, 9% to 15% found once. The specimen was PBMCs, collected on the day of the yellow fever booster vaccination. The receptors stem from a man aged 25 to 45 who received the YFV17D yellow fever vaccine.

V and J are TRBV5-6 and TRBJ2-1; D is undetermined. V lost 6 bases and J 7 bases, leaving 11 bases between the germline ends. The length of the CDR3 is 12 residues. Germline V gene sequence: CDR1 SGHDT, CDR2 YYEEEE. For the CDR3, the DNA is TGTGCCAGCACCATTGGTGGGAATGAGCAGTTCTTC. This gives the protein CASTIGGNEQFF.

This clonotype showed up just a few times. J is TRBJ1-2 and V is TRBV7-2; no definite D call. Germline V gene data show CDR1 as SGHTA and CDR2 as FQGNSA. V was cut by 2 bases and J by 3 bases, with 13 bases left in between. CDR3 size: 15 residues. CDR3 loop: CASSLYGLGDYGYTF. The CDR3 DNA reads as TGTGCCAGCAGCTTATATGGCCTGGGAGACTATGGCTACACCTTC.

The J gene is TRBJ2-2, the V gene TRBV12-3 or TRBV12-4; 10 bases map to TRBD2. Trimming removed 4 bases from V and 3 bases from J; junction bases left unmatched: 17. This CDR3 is 20 amino acids long. The CDR3 DNA is TGTGCCAGCAGTTCCGTGCCAGGAGCAGGGACTAGCGCTGACACCGGGGAGCTGTTTTTT. Its protein product is CASSSVPGAGTSADTGELFF.

This clonotype showed up many times. The rearrangement uses TRBV7-8 and TRBJ2-7; D gene ambiguous. Trimming removed 0 bases from V and 6 bases from J, with 9 bases in between. The CDR3 has 13 residues. Per the germline V gene, CDR1 is SGHVS and CDR2 is FQNEAQ. CDR3 sequence: CASSLAGTVEQYF. As DNA, the CDR3 is TGTGCCAGCAGCTTAGCGGGTACTGTCGAGCAGTACTTC. Full variable domain (outside the CDR3, taken from reference TRBV7-8 and TRBJ2-7): GAGVSQSPRYKVAKRGQDVALRCDPISGHVSLFWYQQALGQGPEFLTYFQNEAQLDKSGLPSDRFFAERPEGSVSTLKIQRTQQEDSAVYLCASSLAGTVEQYFGPGTRLTVT.

The chain joins TRBV5-1 to TRBJ2-3; TRBD1 aligns across 7 bases. V trimming: 4 bases; J trimming: 2 bases; junction bases outside the gene matches: 7. The CDR3 sequence is 15 residues long. Germline V CDR1 and CDR2: SGHRS, YFSETQ. The CDR3 nucleotides read TGCGCCAGCAGCCAGACCGACAGGGCCACAGATACGCAGTATTTT. Its protein is CASSQTDRATDTQYF.

The chain couples TRBV7-2 to TRBJ1-5, with D maybe TRBD1 (5 bases). V was trimmed by 2 bases and J by 5 bases, leaving 13 bases between them. Germline V lookup: CDR1 SGHTA, CDR2 FQGNSA. The CDR3 extends over 15 amino acids. The CDR3 bases are TGTGCCAGCAGCTTACAGGGTATGATGGATCAGCCCCAGCATTTT. Amino acid sequence: CASSLQGMMDQPQHF.

This chain joins TRBV20-1 and TRBJ1-1; D is ambiguous. Germline V gene sequence: CDR1 DFQATT, CDR2 SNEGSKA (reference sequence). The CDR3 covers 13 residues. With 1 base removed from V and 5 bases from J, the gap between germline ends came to 11 bases. CDR3 nucleotide sequence: TGCAGTGCTAGAGTGGTCGGAATAACTGAAGCTTTCTTT. Translating it yields CSARVVGITEAFF.

About this clonotype: Its ends do not fully match the called genes, so a read error is possible. This chain links TRBV3-1 with TRBJ2-7, with 7 bases lining up with TRBD2. CDR3 size: 15 residues. Germline loops: CDR1 LGHDT, CDR2 YNNKEL (reference sequence). CDR3 region: CATSQVGGGPHEQYF. Written as DNA, the CDR3 is TGTGCCACCAGCCAAGTGGGGGGAGGGCCACACGAGCAGTACTTC.

This clonotype turned up a few times. The chain has TRBV6-5 and TRBJ1-1, with a weak D call TRBD1 (5 bases). The CDR3 loop spans 18 amino acids. V was trimmed by 1 base and J by 1 base, leaving 19 bases between them. Germline assignment: CDR1 MNHEY and CDR2 SVGAGI. The CDR3: CASSYLRFGYRQNTEAFF. In DNA form, the CDR3 reads TGTGCCAGCAGTTACTTGAGGTTCGGGTACAGGCAGAACACTGAAGCTTTCTTT.

As for this clonotype: Sequence at one end of the junction differs from germline and may be a read error. V usage is TRBV9 and J usage is TRBJ2-7, with 7 bases matching TRBD2. From germline, CDR1 is SGDLS and CDR2 YYNGEE. This CDR3 region has 12 residues. Here the CDR3 DNA reads TGTGCCAGCAGTTCTAGCGGCCTCGAGCTGTACTTC. Protein sequence: CASSSSGLELYF.

This clonotype was seen repeatedly, ten times or more. This chain links TRBV5-1 with TRBJ2-7, with D perhaps being TRBD1 or TRBD2 (5 bases each). CDR3 size: 17 residues. The germline V gene encodes CDR1 SGHRS and CDR2 YFSETQ. V dropped 0 bases and J dropped 8 bases, with 24 bases sitting between them. The CDR3 DNA reads TGCGCCAGCAGCTTGGCTTCAGGTGACGGGACCAACGCGAAGCAGTACTTC. Protein: CASSLASGDGTNAKQYF.

In its sample, this clonotype was seen a few times. J is TRBJ2-5 and V is TRBV10-3; 10 nucleotides agree with TRBD1. With 5 bases clipped from V and 7 bases from J, the junction kept 7 bases outside the gene matches. Germline CDR1 ENHRY, CDR2 SYGVKD. The CDR3 runs to 14 residues. CDR3 amino acids: CAISPGGDRGTQYF. CDR3 nucleotide sequence: TGTGCCATCAGTCCCGGGGGGGACAGGGGGACCCAGTACTTC.

This sequence joins TRBV5-6 and TRBJ1-1; 7 bases map to TRBD1. With V trimmed by 4 bases and J by 1 base, 10 bases remained unmatched. The CDR3 consists of 16 residues. CDR1 SGHDT and CDR2 YYEEEE come from the germline V gene. CDR3 nucleotide sequence: TGTGCCAGCAGCCCCCCTTCTAGGACAGGGAACACTGAAGCTTTCTTT. Residues: CASSPPSRTGNTEAFF.

This chain uses TRBV20-1 with TRBJ2-1; D is possibly TRBD2 (6 bases). Germline CDR1 reads DFQATT; CDR2 reads SNEGSKA (reference sequence). Trimming stripped 2 bases from V and 10 bases from J, with 15 bases between. This CDR3 comprises 13 residues. CDR3 loop: CSARPPDYAEQFF. For the CDR3, the DNA is TGCAGTGCTAGACCCCCGGACTATGCGGAGCAGTTCTTC.

This clonotype has just a few counts. The chain combines TRBV28 with TRBJ2-7, with 11 bases lining up with TRBD1. Germline CDR1 MDHEN, CDR2 SYDVKM. The CDR3 sequence is 18 residues long. J gave up 0 bases and V 4 bases, and 11 bases lay outside the gene matches. CDR3 sequence: CASSSPDRGPLSSYEQYF. CDR3 nucleotides: TGTGCCAGCAGTTCCCCGGACAGGGGGCCCCTGAGCTCCTACGAGCAGTACTTC.

The table lists this clonotype with a few counts. The V gene is TRBV6-5, the J gene TRBJ2-3; no clear D. The CDR3 sequence is 16 residues long. V lost 2 bases and J 2 bases, leaving 14 bases between the germline ends. CDR1 is MNHEY, CDR2 SVGAGI, per germline. The CDR3 nucleotides are TGTGCCAGCAGTTACCGTACACAGCCTACCACAGATACGCAGTATTTT. Translating it yields CASSYRTQPTTDTQYF.

The chain couples TRBV7-2 to TRBJ2-3; 9 nucleotides line up with TRBD2. The junction had 7 bases not matched to a gene; V was cut back by 3 bases and J by 9 bases. Germline loops: CDR1 SGHTA, CDR2 FQGNSA. This CDR3 comprises 14 residues. The CDR3 DNA sequence: TGTGCCAGCAGCTTGGGGGGACTAGCTGAGACGCAGTATTTT. Translation: CASSLGGLAETQYF.

The rearrangement uses TRBV4-1 and TRBJ2-7; the match to TRBD1 covers 8 bases. V lost 0 bases, J lost 2 bases, and 3 bases stayed unmatched. CDR3 length: 15 amino acids. Germline CDR1 is MGHRA and CDR2 is YSYEKL. The CDR3 coding sequence is TGCGCCAGCAGCCAAGAGTGGACAGGGACCTACGAGCAGTACTTC. This translates into CASSQEWTGTYEQYF.

This clonotype showed up many times. The genes are TRBV20-1 and TRBJ1-1, with 7 bases matching TRBD1. The CDR3 sequence is 15 residues long. V shed 2 bases, J shed 3 bases, and the junction held 9 bases outside the gene matches. Germline CDR1 reads DFQATT; CDR2 reads SNEGSKA (reference sequence). CDR3 DNA: TGCAGTGCTAGAACGGCAGGGACAGCAGACACTGAAGCTTTCTTT. As protein: CSARTAGTADTEAFF.

V usage is TRBV10-3 and J usage is TRBJ2-3, with 11 nucleotides matching TRBD2. The J segment lost 2 bases and the V segment lost 4 bases, leaving 11 bases of the junction unmatched. CDR1 is ENHRY, CDR2 SYGVKD, per germline. CDR3 length: 18 amino acids. CDR3 sequence: CAISGTSGSISTTDTQYF. The CDR3 DNA reads TGTGCCATCAGTGGGACTAGCGGGTCTATCTCAACCACAGATACGCAGTATTTT.

This clonotype has ten or more counts. The chain combines TRBV29-1 with TRBJ1-2, with D uncertain. This CDR3 is built from 12 residues. The germline V gene has CDR1 SQVTM and CDR2 ANQGSEA. V lost 0 bases and J 7 bases, leaving 9 bases between the germline ends. The CDR3 DNA sequence: TGCAGCGTTGAAGATCTTAGGGCTGGCTACACCTTC. Translated: CSVEDLRAGYTF.

The chain joins TRBV5-1 to TRBJ2-2; the match to TRBD1 covers 10 bases. This CDR3 is 17 amino acids long. With V trimmed by 3 bases and J by 6 bases, 11 bases remained unmatched. Germline V lookup: CDR1 SGHRS, CDR2 YFSETQ. In nucleotides, the CDR3 is TGCGCCAGCAGCTCAAGACAGGGGGCTGATTTGGCCGGGGAGCTGTTTTTT. Protein: CASSSRQGADLAGELFF.

This clonotype has more than one count but fewer than ten. This rearrangement joins TRBV20-1 to TRBJ1-2, with a weak D call TRBD1 (5 bases). The CDR3 is 13 amino acids. CDR1 and CDR2 from the germline V gene are DFQATT and SNEGSKA (reference sequence). With 4 bases removed from V and 8 bases from J, the gap between germline ends came to 17 bases. The DNA for the CDR3 is TGCAGTGCTAACCAGGGCCCATCGAAGGGCTACACCTTC. It is translated as CSANQGPSKGYTF.

At least ten counts were recorded for this clonotype. The chain is built from TRBV29-1 and TRBJ2-5; possibly TRBD2 for D (6 bases). V lost 5 bases and J 5 bases, leaving 9 bases between the germline ends. The CDR3 is 11 amino acids. CDR1 is SQVTM, CDR2 ANQGSEA, per germline. This CDR3 reads CSVLSGETQYF. The CDR3 nucleotides are TGCAGCGTTCTCAGCGGGGAGACCCAGTACTTC.

The chain recombines TRBV7-2 with TRBJ1-1; D remains ambiguous. Germline CDR1 SGHTA, CDR2 FQGNSA. The CDR3 sequence is 15 residues long. Between the trimmed V and J ends, which lost 1 base and 1 base, there was a span of 10 bases. CDR3 amino acids: CASSLGVGTNTEAFF. The CDR3 DNA reads TGTGCCAGCAGCTTAGGGGTAGGAACGAACACTGAAGCTTTCTTT.

This clonotype has a handful of counts. The gene calls are TRBV10-3 and TRBJ2-2; D gene uncertain. The length of the CDR3 is 16 residues. Deletions cut 3 bases from V and 0 bases from J, with 11 bases between. Germline CDR1 reads ENHRY; CDR2 reads SYGVKD. CDR3 sequence reads: CAISEVGIPNTGELFF. The CDR3, as DNA: TGTGCCATCAGTGAAGTAGGGATACCGAACACCGGGGAGCTGTTTTTT.

The rearrangement uses TRBV20-1 and TRBJ2-3, with unresolved D. The CDR3 loop spans 10 amino acids. V shed 5 bases and J shed 7 bases, with 7 bases lying between them. Germline CDR1 and CDR2: DFQATT and SNEGSKA (reference sequence). The DNA of the CDR3 is TGCAGTGCTGGCAAGTATACGCAGTATTTT. Translation gives CSAGKYTQYF.

The rearrangement joins TRBV20-1 to TRBJ1-1; tentative D call: TRBD1 (5 bases). V lost 6 bases, J lost 3 bases, and 14 bases lay in between. The CDR3 is made up of 13 amino acids. The V gene's germline CDR1 is DFQATT and CDR2 SNEGSKA (reference sequence). The CDR3: CSAQLGVYTEAFF. DNA for the CDR3: TGCAGTGCGCAGTTAGGGGTTTACACTGAAGCTTTCTTT.